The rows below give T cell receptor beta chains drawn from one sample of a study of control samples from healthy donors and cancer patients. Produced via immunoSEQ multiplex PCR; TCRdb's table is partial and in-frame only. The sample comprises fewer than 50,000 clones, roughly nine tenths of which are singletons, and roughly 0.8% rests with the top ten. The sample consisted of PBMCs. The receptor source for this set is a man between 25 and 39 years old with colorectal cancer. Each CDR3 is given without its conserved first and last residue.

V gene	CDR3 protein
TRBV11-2	ASSLKGSRTDTQY
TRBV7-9	ASSGSVKAQGTDTQY
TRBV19	ASSIGSNYGYT
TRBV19	ASRKVGTEAF
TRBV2	ASSGSIGAEQY
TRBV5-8	ASSWGESSGANVLT
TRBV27	ASSFRSYNSPLH
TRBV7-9	ASSLGDGSPGGNTIY
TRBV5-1	ASSYGTGITGELF
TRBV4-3	ASSQSRGQPTDTQY
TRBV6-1	ASSEVSRNTIY
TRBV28	ASSWTGVTGANVLT
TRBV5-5	ASSLGFQNTGELF
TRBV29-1	SVGSLAVYNEQF
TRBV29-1	SVVFEGSMNTQY
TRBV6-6	ASSRTRDRNTGELF
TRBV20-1	SARKLNEQF
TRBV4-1	ASRETLYNEQF
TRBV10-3	AISAGTSDYNEQF
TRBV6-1	ASSEDREGYGYT
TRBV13	ASSLRVHAGAEAF
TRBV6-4	ASSYQKGTSTRSPLH
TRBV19	ASSTTGQANYGYT
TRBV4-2	ASSPGQGGLYGYT
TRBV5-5	ASSPENRGGGELF
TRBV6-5	ASMVMGGGNYGYT
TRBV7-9	ASSLAGGGDAYEQY
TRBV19	ASRPPGAANEKLF
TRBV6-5	ASSFAGNTEAF
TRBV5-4	ASSLTGQGRITGELF
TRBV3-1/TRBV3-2	ASSQEKSGNEKLF
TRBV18	ASSPETIYGYT
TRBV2	ASSVNPGQYNSPLH
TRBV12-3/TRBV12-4	ASSLPGRDTQY
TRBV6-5	ASSYSAGQETQY
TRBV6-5	ASRSTGMANQPQH
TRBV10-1	ASSEAATSTDTQY
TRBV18	ASSPAGNTGELF
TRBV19	ASSKLAGGLADTQY
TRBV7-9	ASSLSTGGVWTEAF
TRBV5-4	ASSVGLATNEKLF
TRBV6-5	ASSYGGVNSPLH
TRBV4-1	ASSQEQGIPNTEAF
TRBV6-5	ASRLYTGRYGYT
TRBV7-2	ASRPTSGLTDTQY
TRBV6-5	ASRSDSYYGYT
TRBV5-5	ASSLGQGSNQPQH
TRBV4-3	ASSLLAGTNTEAF
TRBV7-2	ASSLETASYEQY
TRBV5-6	ASSPPLSAEQF
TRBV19	ASSIQEGDSPLH
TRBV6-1	ASSEGPPGQF
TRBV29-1	SGGQGNGNTIY
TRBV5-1	ASSLAGSMNTEAF
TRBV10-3	AISEMGNTEAF
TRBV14	ASSQDRGSNYGYT
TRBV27	ASSLNFGTGFVDSTDTQY